Shown below are 14 T cell receptor beta chains from a single sample sequenced in a study of cytomegalovirus exposure and HLA in healthy donors. The PCR employed 60 Vbeta primers together with 13 Jbeta primers. Sequenced by immunoSEQ multiplex PCR; TCRdb stores in-frame clones only, minus some. The sample shows about 120,000 clones, over 60% of them seen only once. The sequenced sample was PBMCs. These receptors all come from a woman aged 25 to 45 in good health and CMV-seropositive.

The rearrangement joins TRBV28 to TRBJ2-5; D possibly corresponds to TRBD2 (7 bases). Germline V gene sequence: CDR1 MDHEN, CDR2 SYDVKM. The CDR3 totals 17 residues. The ends were cut back, 6 bases at V and 7 bases at J, with 27 bases in the middle. This chain's CDR3 is CASRRERRGGPMRTQYF. The CDR3, as DNA: TGTGCCAGCAGAAGGGAGCGGAGGGGGGGCCCCATGAGGACCCAGTACTTC.

The gene calls are TRBV30 and TRBJ1-2; 9 positions match TRBD1. With V trimmed by 2 bases and J by 5 bases, 3 bases remained unmatched. Germline V gene data show CDR1 as GTSNPN and CDR2 as SVGIG (reference sequence). This CDR3 comprises 13 residues. The CDR3 coding sequence is TGTGCCTGGAGTCAGGACAGGGGATATGGCTACACCTTC. Amino acids: CAWSQDRGYGYTF.

The rearrangement links TRBV27 to TRBJ2-1, with D possibly matching TRBD1 (5 bases). From germline, CDR1 is MNHEY and CDR2 SMNVEV (reference sequence). The CDR3 runs to 18 residues. Trimming cost V 2 bases and J 4 bases, with 21 bases left between them. CDR3 in amino acids: CASSLRPTDSYPYNEQFF. The CDR3 DNA is TGTGCCAGCAGTTTACGCCCAACCGACAGTTACCCGTACAATGAGCAGTTCTTC.

The chain joins TRBV29-1 to TRBJ1-1; D possibly corresponds to TRBD1 (5 bases). From germline, CDR1 is SQVTM and CDR2 ANQGSEA. This CDR3 contains 14 residues. V was trimmed by 7 bases and J by 1 base, leaving 16 bases between them. The CDR3 sequence: CSALKDRANTEAFF. CDR3 coding DNA: TGCAGCGCCTTAAAAGACAGAGCGAACACTGAAGCTTTCTTT. Based on the CDR3 plus reference TRBV29-1 and TRBJ1-1, the full variable domain is SAVISQKPSRDICQRGTSLTIQCQVDSQVTMMFWYRQQPGQSLTLIATANQGSEATYESGFVIDKFPISRPNLTFSTLTVSNMSPEDSSIYLCSALKDRANTEAFFGQGTRLTVV.

This CDR3 reads CASSTARGLGGYEQFF. The CDR3, as DNA: TGTGCCAGCAGTACGGCCCGGGGACTCGGGGGGTATGAGCAGTTCTTC. The chain is built from TRBV2 and TRBJ2-1; TRBD2 matches at 7 bases. The V gene's germline CDR1 is SNHLY and CDR2 FYNNEI. This CDR3 is built from 16 residues. Losses at the gene ends were 5 bases for V and 8 bases for J; bases not matched to a gene: 15.

This clone was counted only a few times. The V call is TRBV9, the J call TRBJ1-1; D is perhaps TRBD1 (5 bases). The length of the CDR3 is 14 residues. Trimming stripped 3 bases from V and 3 bases from J, with 12 bases between. From germline, CDR1 is SGDLS and CDR2 YYNGEE. In DNA, the CDR3 is TGTGCCAGCAGCGCGCCCCGGGACTACACTGAAGCTTTCTTT. Residues: CASSAPRDYTEAFF. Filled out from reference TRBV9 and TRBJ1-1, the complete variable domain reads DSGVTQTPKHLITATGQRVTLRCSPRSGDLSVYWYQQSLDQGLQFLIQYYNGEERAKGNILERFSAQQFPDLHSELNLSSLELGDSALYFCASSAPRDYTEAFFGQGTRLTVV.

The chain couples TRBV7-3 to TRBJ2-1, with a tentative D call TRBD2 (6 bases). Trimming shortened V by 4 bases and J by 5 bases, and 9 bases separated the two germline ends. The CDR3 extends over 13 amino acids. Germline CDR1 reads SGHTA; CDR2 reads FQGTGA. The CDR3 region has the DNA TGTGCCAGCAGCTCCGGGACTGACAATGAGCAGTTCTTC. It encodes CASSSGTDNEQFF. The variable domain in full, with the rest retrieved from reference TRBV7-3 and TRBJ2-1, is GAGVSQTPSNKVTEKGKYVELRCDPISGHTALYWYRQSLGQGPEFLIYFQGTGAADDSGLPNDRFFAVRPEGSVSTLKIQRTERGDSAVYLCASSSGTDNEQFFGPGTRLTVL.

This clone was seen only once. The V gene is TRBV2, the J gene TRBJ1-2; TRBD1 is a possible D gene (5 bases). The CDR3 runs to 12 residues. Germline loops: CDR1 SNHLY, CDR2 FYNNEI. V was pared by 7 bases and J by 2 bases, with 8 bases between. The CDR3: CASTTENYGYTF. The CDR3 nucleotides are TGTGCCAGCACGACAGAAAACTATGGCTACACCTTC.

V gene TRBV28 combines with J gene TRBJ1-4, with 9 bases that match TRBD1. V lost 5 bases, J lost 7 bases, and 11 bases stayed unmatched. The CDR3 extends over 16 amino acids. The V gene's germline CDR1 is MDHEN and CDR2 SYDVKM. The CDR3 DNA sequence: TGTGCCAGCAGTCCGGGACAGGGACGGATGGCTGAAAAACTGTTTTTT. Amino acid sequence: CASSPGQGRMAEKLFF.

V and J are TRBV6-1 and TRBJ1-6, with 9 bases aligning to TRBD1. Looked up from germline, CDR1 is MNHNS and CDR2 is SASEGT. After removal of 5 bases from V and 11 bases from J, the junction contained 7 bases not matched to a gene. This CDR3 is 14 amino acids long. In DNA, the CDR3 is TGTGCCAGCAGTCCCGGGACAGGGCCACCACCCCTCCACTTT. Its protein product is CASSPGTGPPPLHF.

This chain joins TRBV7-6 and TRBJ2-7, with 9 bases fitting TRBD1. This CDR3 is built from 16 residues. Per the germline V gene, CDR1 is SGHVS and CDR2 is FNYEAQ. V trimming: 5 bases; J trimming: 3 bases; junction bases outside the gene matches: 11. The CDR3 region is CASSAYRDRVFYEQYF. CDR3 nucleotide sequence: TGTGCCAGCAGCGCCTACCGGGACAGGGTATTCTACGAGCAGTACTTC.

This clone showed up just a few times. This chain connects TRBV18 to TRBJ2-5; a possible D gene is TRBD1 (6 bases). V was pared by 1 base and J by 0 bases, with 12 bases between. The CDR3 loop spans 16 amino acids. Per the germline V gene, CDR1 is KGHSH and CDR2 is LQKENI. This CDR3 reads CASSPQAGQYQETQYF. CDR3 coding DNA: TGTGCCAGCTCACCACAGGCCGGACAGTACCAAGAGACCCAGTACTTC.

The chain has TRBV15 and TRBJ2-7; D gene ambiguous. Per germline, CDR1 LNHNV and CDR2 YYDKDF (reference sequence). V gave up 0 bases and J gave up 5 bases, with 8 bases separating them. The CDR3 loop spans 13 amino acids. CDR3 nucleotides: TGTGCCACCAGCAGAGAAGAGCTGGACGAGCAGTACTTC. Protein product: CATSREELDEQYF.

The chain is built from TRBV6-1 and TRBJ2-1, with D perhaps TRBD1 (6 bases). This CDR3 is 13 amino acids long. Germline V gene sequence: CDR1 MNHNS, CDR2 SASEGT. The V end was cut by 2 bases, the J end by 9 bases, with 11 bases between. CDR3 protein: CASSEQGNSEQFF. The DNA for the CDR3 is TGTGCCAGCAGTGAACAGGGGAACAGTGAGCAGTTCTTC.